The following is a T cell receptor beta chain sequence with its context. J gave up 5 bases and V 4 bases, and 12 bases lay outside the gene matches. The germline gives CDR1 SGHVS, CDR2 FQNEAQ. This CDR3 is 17 amino acids long. These data come from a study of shared clonotypes between healthy human individuals. Clones were sequenced by immunoSEQ multiplex PCR, and TCRdb holds only the in-frame ones, with some missing. Here the sample spans some 95,000 clones, roughly 69% being singletons. This chain joins TRBV7-8 and TRBJ2-2, with 8 bases fitting TRBD1. This TCR derives from a man in his thirties or forties in good health. The sample consisted of memory CD8+ T cells sorted from blood. Subset meaning: CD45RO+ cells pooled with CCR7-negative TemRA cells. The CDR3 loop is CASSSSPGTGRTGELFF. The CDR3 region has the DNA TGTGCCAGCAGCTCTTCTCCCGGGACAGGCCGGACCGGGGAGCTGTTTTTT.